What follows is one TCR beta chain and its context. The antigen remains undetermined. The repertoire was sequenced with immunoSEQ multiplex PCR; TCRdb's copy has only in-frame clones and lacks some. Of roughly 190,000 clones listed, 86% are singletons. These data are taken from a study of cytomegalovirus exposure and HLA in healthy donors. Study-wide findings and caveats: Most TCR sequences were seen very rarely across donors, but some public TCRs occurred in many.

This TCR was recovered from a young man in good health and CMV-seropositive. Input material: PBMCs.

The CDR3 sequence: CASTRTGGSYGYTF. Written as DNA, the CDR3 is TGTGCCAGCACCCGGACAGGGGGAAGTTATGGCTACACCTTC. The chain links TRBV6-5 to TRBJ1-2; 10 nucleotides line up with TRBD1. CDR1 and CDR2 (germline): MNHEY, SVGAGI. The CDR3 is 14 amino acids. J was trimmed by 5 bases and V by 7 bases; bases with no gene match: 7.